The sequence of this TCR beta chain was determined in a study of vaccination and CD4 T cells after COVID-19. Across the study: Six males and four females, two of them Hispanic, were enrolled as convalescents. General study points: Median roughly 90% of reactive clones detected in convalescent patients emerged only post-vaccination.

V shed 2 bases and J 2 bases; nucleotides not matched to a gene: 5. The CDR3 loop spans 14 amino acids. Germline assignment: CDR1 DFQATT and CDR2 SNEGSKA (reference sequence). In regard to this clonotype: What it recognizes is unknown.

Stated treatment: roughly 10-day PBMC culture with coronavirus spike peptide pools or control peptides (ViraFEST assay). With the Oncomine TCR Beta short-read assay, DNA from cultured CD4+ T cells was sequenced. MiXCR, run by TCRdb on the PCR reads, gives a single entry per CDR3 protein. Among roughly 15,000 distinct CDR3 sequences listed, roughly 51% were seen once. The sequenced sample consisted of CD4+ T cells from blood, cultured in vitro. The TCR was taken from a human donor who had recovered from COVID-19. The rearrangement links TRBV20-1 to TRBJ2-7, with 8 bases lining up with TRBD1. In DNA form, the CDR3 reads TGCAGTGCTAGACCCGGACAGGGCCCCTACGAGCAGTACTTC. As protein: CSARPGQGPYEQYF.